This T cell receptor beta chain was captured in a study of technical replicates of blood from several donors (dated by TCRdb to between 2016 and 2019). From the germline V gene, CDR1 is SGDLS and CDR2 is YYNGEE. V is clipped by 3 bases and J by 6 bases, and the sequence between their germline boundaries is 7 bases long. The CDR3, cysteine through phenylalanine, is 11 amino acids long. The sequence is cut down to CDR3 DNA, 33 bases in frame from base 1. The library was prepared using the immunoSEQ multiplex PCR assay. TCRdb carries this immuneACCESS record with in-frame sequences only. Its versions omit some clonotypes, under half of them owing to an unresolved V gene in the studies checked, with the rest unexplained. Present in this sample are some 71,000 clones, nearly 98% of which were seen just once. The biggest ten clones account for under 0.35% of the sample. In regard to this clone: The antigen it recognizes is unknown. Base-call qualities are not available, and no considerably larger clone is one nucleotide away.

The receptor comes from a human donor in good health. The sequence joins TRBV9 to TRBJ2-7; TRBD2 is a weak D gene call, 6 bases matching. Material: T cells isolated from PBMCs. The nucleotides are TGTGCCAGCAGCGCCGGGGGCGAGCAGTACTTC. This translates into CASSAGGEQYF.